The present entry profiles one T cell receptor beta chain with its context. The CDR3 has 16 amino acids. CDR1 and CDR2 from the germline V gene are SGHNT and YYREEE (reference sequence). J was trimmed by 7 bases and V by 4 bases; bases with no gene match: 5. The data derive from a study of blood T cell repertoires in COVID-19. The overall study: Samples representing acute and convalescent COVID-19 were sourced from the United States, Italy and Spain. Nucleic acid was either cDNA or gDNA, and it came from T cells, B-cell-depleted T cells, or PBMCs.

Per the original data handling: Nucleated cell number was recorded as an estimate derived from reference gene primer amplification. Assay used: immunoSEQ multiplex PCR; TCRdb lists only in-frame clones, some missing. D and trimming come from the DNA, and the V and J calls and clone size come from that table. The sample holds over 200,000 clones, around nine tenths seen once. The chain is built from TRBV5-4 and TRBJ2-1, with TRBD2 matching over 16 bases. Sequencing used peripheral blood. The receptor was isolated from a woman aged 55-70 years with acute or convalescent COVID-19. CDR3 region: CASSPGLAGGRNEQFF. CDR3 coding DNA: TGTGCCAGCAGCCCGGGACTAGCGGGGGGGCGTAATGAGCAGTTCTTC. Looking up the rest from reference TRBV5-4 and TRBJ2-1 gives the full variable domain: ETGVTQSPTHLIKTRGQQVTLRCSSQSGHNTVSWYQQALGQGPQFIFQYYREEENGRGNFPPRFSGLQFPNYSSELNVNALELDDSALYLCASSPGLAGGRNEQFFGPGTRLTVL.